This T cell receptor beta chain derives from a study of cytomegalovirus exposure and HLA in healthy donors. Study-level information: Roughly 77 million unique TCRs from HLA-typed donors made up an early data release.

General study points: Generally TCR sequences proved uncommon, though certain public TCRs appeared in numerous donors. Immune exposure information comprised only CMV serostatus.

To note about this clone: The target antigen is unknown.

The PCR was carried out with 60 Vbeta primers and 13 Jbeta primers. The protocol was immunoSEQ multiplex PCR, while the TCRdb copy is restricted to in-frame clones and leaves out a portion. The sample lists 150,000 to 200,000 clones; 84% were seen once. The donors gave bone marrow, and they were healthy. The CDR3 totals 17 residues. In germline, CDR1 is LGHNA, CDR2 YNFKEQ. V is TRBV4-2 and J is TRBJ2-5; TRBD1 agrees at 7 bases. TRBJ2-7 matches the DNA end more closely, so the J call is doubtful. The receptor's source is a girl aged 5-17 years in good health and CMV-seropositive. The specimen sequenced was PBMCs. The CDR3 nucleotides are TGTGCCAGCAGCCATCCCGCGCAATACAGGGGACCTCTCGAGCAGTACTTC. This translates into CASSHPAQYRGPLEQYF.